The rows below give T cell receptor beta chains drawn from one sample of a study of immune heterogeneity within non-small cell lung tumors. TCRdb fed the multiplex PCR reads into MiXCR, producing one record per CDR3 protein. The table records around 11,000 distinct CDR3 sequences, 25% to 35% of them present only once. Material for sequencing was lung tumor tissue. Receptors originate from a woman aged 45-65 years with non-small cell lung cancer. Each CDR3 is given with its conserved first and last residue. D genes are given only for firm matches. Some rows mark clone size as missing; the rest say once, few, many or name a class of expanded clone.

v_call	j_call	d_call	clone_size	cdr3_aa	cdr3_nt
TRBV5-1	TRBJ1-2	-	many	CASSYTGDYHGYTF	TGCGCCAGCAGCTATACCGGGGATTACCATGGCTACACCTTC
TRBV11-2	TRBJ2-7	-	-	CASSFGPCEQYF	TGTGCCAGCAGCTTTGGCCCCTGCGAGCAGTACTTC
TRBV19	TRBJ2-3	-	-	CASTMQASSDTQYF	TGTGCCAGTACCATGCAAGCCTCATCGGATACGCAGTATTTT
TRBV5-1	TRBJ2-1	TRBD2	many	CASSPGRTSGGADEQFF	TGCGCCAGCAGCCCTGGGAGGACTAGCGGGGGGGCGGATGAGCAGTTCTTC
TRBV20-1	TRBJ2-6	-	-	CSARGDTNSGANVLTF	TGCAGTGCTAGAGGGGACACCAACTCTGGGGCCAACGTCCTGACTTTC
TRBV11-2	TRBJ2-5	-	few	CASSLDLGGARVAQYF	TGTGCCAGCAGCTTAGATTTGGGCGGGGCCCGGGTAGCCCAGTACTTC
TRBV5-1	TRBJ1-4	-	many	CASTGGTNEKLFF	TGCGCCAGCACGGGCGGAACTAATGAAAAACTGTTTTTT
TRBV7-3	TRBJ2-1	-	-	CASSLTELARSNEQFF	TGTGCCAGCAGCTTAACGGAGCTAGCCAGGAGCAATGAGCAGTTCTTC
TRBV25-1	TRBJ2-1	-	-	CASIRGVANEQFF	TGTGCCAGCATTCGCGGGGTCGCCAATGAGCAGTTCTTC
TRBV9	TRBJ1-2	TRBD1	few	CASSVEGQGFYGYTF	TGTGCCAGCAGCGTAGAGGGACAGGGGTTCTACGGCTACACCTTC
TRBV4-1	TRBJ1-4	-	-	CASSQEDRRSNGKLFF	TGCGCCAGCAGCCAAGAAGACAGACGGAGTAATGGAAAACTGTTTTTT
TRBV19	TRBJ2-1	-	many	CASSILSSAGYNEQFF	TGTGCCAGTAGTATTTTGTCTAGCGCAGGGTACAATGAGCAGTTCTTC
TRBV7-6	TRBJ1-4	-	many	CASSLNRAGSEKLFF	TGTGCCAGCAGCCTGAACAGGGCGGGTAGTGAAAAACTGTTTTTT
TRBV2	TRBJ2-2	TRBD1	-	CASSGIGTGQGVTGELFF	TGTGCCAGCAGTGGAATCGGTACAGGACAGGGGGTCACCGGGGAGCTGTTTTTT
TRBV28	TRBJ1-6	TRBD1	many	CASGGGQGNNSPLHF	TGTGCCAGCGGGGGGGGACAGGGGAATAATTCACCCCTCCACTTT
TRBV6-1	TRBJ2-5	TRBD2	many	CASSVLDWGGRSGETQYF	TGTGCCAGCAGTGTCCTCGATTGGGGCGGGAGGTCAGGTGAGACCCAGTACTTC
TRBV6-1	TRBJ2-5	TRBD1	many	CASRGTVPEETQYF	TGTGCCAGCAGGGGGACAGTCCCGGAAGAGACCCAGTACTTC
TRBV7-9	TRBJ2-6	-	-	CASSLSAASGANVLTF	TGTGCCAGCAGCTTATCAGCAGCCTCTGGGGCCAACGTCCTGACTTTC
TRBV7-2	TRBJ2-1	TRBD2	medium-sized	CASSSTGTTYNEQFF	TGTGCCAGCAGCTCAACCGGGACTACTTACAATGAGCAGTTCTTC
TRBV29-1	TRBJ2-5	-	once	CSVEVPGTPEKSIWF	TGCAGCGTTGAAGTTCCCGGGACACCCGAAAAGAGTATATGGTTC
TRBV7-8	TRBJ1-1	-	-	CASSPFGGRTEAFF	TGTGCCAGCAGCCCTTTCGGGGGGCGAACTGAAGCTTTCTTT
TRBV5-5	TRBJ2-3	-	-	CASSLGVASTDTQYF	TGTGCCAGCAGCTTGGGGGTGGCTAGCACAGATACGCAGTATTTT
TRBV19	TRBJ2-1	-	-	CASVGSSEQFF	TGTGCCAGTGTCGGGTCGAGTGAGCAGTTCTTC
TRBV20-1	TRBJ1-5	TRBD1	many	CSARRQGIGQPQHF	TGCAGTGCTAGGAGACAGGGGATTGGTCAGCCCCAGCATTTT
TRBV20-1	TRBJ2-3	-	-	CSAREPETDTQYF	TGCAGTGCTAGAGAGCCGGAGACAGATACGCAGTATTTT